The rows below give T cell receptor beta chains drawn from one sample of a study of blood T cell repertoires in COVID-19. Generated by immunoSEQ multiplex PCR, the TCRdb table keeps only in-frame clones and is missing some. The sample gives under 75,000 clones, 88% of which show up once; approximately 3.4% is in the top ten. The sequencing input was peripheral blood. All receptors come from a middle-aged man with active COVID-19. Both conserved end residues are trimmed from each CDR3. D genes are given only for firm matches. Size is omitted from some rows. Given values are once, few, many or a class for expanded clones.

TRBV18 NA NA ASSPRQDEQY
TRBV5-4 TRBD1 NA ASSSPTGETEAF
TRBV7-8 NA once ASTLKAGTNTGELF
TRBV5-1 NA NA ASSLEFGSGAWY
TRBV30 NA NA AWSVGGRYGYT
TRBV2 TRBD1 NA ASAVDQTGHGYT
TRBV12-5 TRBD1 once ASGEQGDQPQH
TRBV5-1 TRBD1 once ASSLGGQGNNEQF
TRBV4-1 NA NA ASSLKDSSYEQY
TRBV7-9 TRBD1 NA ASSSQGLGGYT
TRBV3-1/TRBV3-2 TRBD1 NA ASSQAGQGAYGYT
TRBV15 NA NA ATSRDLKADRG
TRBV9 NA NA ASSFSPGGRDEQF
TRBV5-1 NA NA ASSSGIYEQY
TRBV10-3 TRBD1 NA AISETGGYEQY
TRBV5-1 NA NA ASSTSTGFLYEQY
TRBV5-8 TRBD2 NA ASSFAGTSGGETQY
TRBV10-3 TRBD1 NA AISEDPRGQGARNYGYT
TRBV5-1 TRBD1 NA ASSSGQGRNEQY
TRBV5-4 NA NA ASSQHGQMNTEAF
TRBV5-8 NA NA ASSDFRGPNTGELF
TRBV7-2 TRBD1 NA ASRRQGTVGTEAF
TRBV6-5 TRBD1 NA ASSSLQGNGGELF
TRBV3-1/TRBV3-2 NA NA ASTPPEGGTYEQY
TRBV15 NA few ATSRGRDSNQPQH
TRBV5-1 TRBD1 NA ASSVGQLNSYGYT
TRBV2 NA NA ASSDRSNQPQH
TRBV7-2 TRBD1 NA ASSLTPLTGDGYT
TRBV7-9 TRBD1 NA ASSLADFGKGQGVNGYT